Shown below are 6 T cell receptor beta chains from a single sample sequenced in a study of blood T cell repertoires in COVID-19. TCRdb's table, derived via immunoSEQ multiplex PCR, lists solely in-frame clones and lacks some. The sample consists of 200,000 to 250,000 clones, around 82% of them appearing once. The sequencing sample was made of peripheral blood. These receptors all come from a human donor in a cohort sampled during active COVID-19.

CDR3 coding DNA: TGTGCCTGGAGGAGGGACAGGGGGTCTGAAGCTTTCTTT. Encoded protein: CAWRRDRGSEAFF. V gene TRBV30 combines with J gene TRBJ1-1, with 11 bases identical to TRBD1. The CDR3 is made up of 13 amino acids. Per germline, CDR1 GTSNPN and CDR2 SVGIG (reference sequence). V dropped 3 bases and J dropped 6; count of bases not matched to a gene: 3.

The V gene is TRBV5-8, the J gene TRBJ1-4, with 7 bases matching TRBD1. The CDR3 loop spans 16 amino acids. The V and J ends lost 5 bases and 4 bases, in that order; junction bases with no gene match: 11. The germline CDR1 and CDR2 sequences are SGHTS and YDEGEE. The CDR3: CASSFDGQAFNEKLFF. The CDR3 region has the DNA TGTGCCAGCAGTTTTGATGGACAGGCGTTTAATGAAAAACTGTTTTTT.

The table lists this clone with a few counts. This CDR3 is CASSAIGANGISFEKYGYTF. The DNA of the CDR3 is TGTGCCAGTAGTGCCATTGGGGCAAACGGTATATCCTTTGAAAAATATGGCTACACCTTC. This rearrangement joins TRBV19 to TRBJ1-2, with D possibly being TRBD1 (5 bases). The V end lost 5 bases, the J end lost 5 bases, and 33 bases lay between the germline ends. The CDR3 sequence is 20 residues long. Germline lookup yields CDR1 LNHDA and CDR2 SQIVND (reference sequence).

The sample holds one count of this clone. This sequence joins TRBV19 and TRBJ1-5; 8 bases line up with TRBD1. The V gene's germline CDR1 is LNHDA and CDR2 SQIVND (reference sequence). V trimming: 5 bases; J trimming: 8 bases; junction bases outside the gene matches: 2. The CDR3 has 12 residues. The chain's CDR3 is CASSLTGEPQHF. The CDR3 nucleotides are TGTGCCAGTAGTCTGACAGGGGAGCCCCAGCATTTT.

To note about this clone: Germline is not matched at one junction end, which may reflect a read error. The rearrangement uses TRBV9 and TRBJ1-5; D unclear. This CDR3 contains 14 residues. Germline CDR1 and CDR2: SGDLS and YYNGEE. In DNA, the CDR3 is TGTGCCAGCAGCCCTCAACAGAACAATCATCCCCAGCATTTT. Protein: CASSPQQNNHPQHF.

The chain joins TRBV7-9 to TRBJ2-1; maybe TRBD2 (6 bases). CDR1 SEHNR and CDR2 FQNEAQ come from the germline V gene (reference sequence). The CDR3 has 14 amino acids. Trimming cost V 3 bases and J 5 bases, with 11 bases left between them. CDR3 region: CASSFGGANNEQFF. The CDR3 coding sequence is TGTGCCAGCAGCTTCGGCGGGGCAAACAATGAGCAGTTCTTC.